A single sample is the source of the 7 T cell receptor beta chains below, sequenced in a study of identical twins. TCRdb recomputed calls from the 5' RACE reads with MiXCR, one row per CDR3 protein. The table includes more than 200,000 distinct CDR3 sequences, more than 13% detected once. Sequencing was done on a sample of memory (CD45RO+) T cells sorted from blood. All receptors derive from a woman aged 18-35 years in good health.

This clonotype occurred a few times. The chain combines TRBV7-9 with TRBJ2-7; a possible D gene is TRBD2 (6 bases). Germline-derived CDR1 and CDR2 are SEHNR and FQNEAQ (reference sequence). This CDR3 spans 15 amino acids. V lost 5 bases and J lost 1, with 15 bases in between. CDR3 residues: CASSPDGGVSYEQYF. DNA of the CDR3: TGTGCCAGCAGCCCGGATGGCGGGGTGTCCTACGAGCAGTACTTC.

This chain connects TRBV5-4 to TRBJ1-1; perhaps TRBD1 as D (6 bases). The CDR3 is made up of 14 amino acids. The germline gives CDR1 SGHNT, CDR2 YYREEE (reference sequence). V lost 3 bases and J 0 bases, leaving 9 bases between the germline ends. In DNA, the CDR3 is TGTGCCAGCAGCTCCACAGGGCTGAACACTGAAGCTTTCTTT. This codes for CASSSTGLNTEAFF.

The chain uses TRBV27 and TRBJ2-1, with 11 bases aligning to TRBD2. CDR1 MNHEY and CDR2 SMNVEV come from the germline V gene (reference sequence). CDR3 length: 15 amino acids. Trimming cost V 6 bases and J 3 bases; bases outside gene matches: 4. The CDR3, as DNA: TGTGCCAGCAGCGGTGGGACTAGCGGCTACAATGAGCAGTTCTTC. It specifies CASSGGTSGYNEQFF.

This clonotype was picked up many times. V gene TRBV29-1 combines with J gene TRBJ1-1; no definite D call. The length of the CDR3 is 13 residues. The V end lost 7 bases, the J end lost 2 bases, and 14 bases lay between the germline ends. Looked up from germline, CDR1 is SQVTM and CDR2 is ANQGSEA. CDR3 bases: TGCAGCGCGAGGCGGGAACTAAACACTGAAGCTTTCTTT. Protein: CSARRELNTEAFF.

As for this clonotype: Mismatch with germline at one junction end may stem from a read error. The chain carries TRBV20-1 and TRBJ1-1, with no clear D. The CDR3 spans 14 residues. Germline V lookup: CDR1 DFQATT, CDR2 SNEGSKA (reference sequence). The CDR3 nucleotides read TGCAGTGCTAGAGAGGCCAGATTGAACACTGAAGCTTTATTT. This encodes CSAREARLNTEALF.

This clonotype was counted a few times. V is TRBV29-1 and J is TRBJ2-5; D is unresolved. CDR1 is SQVTM, CDR2 ANQGSEA, per germline. V was shortened by 4 bases and J by 2 bases, with 14 bases between the two germline ends. The CDR3 consists of 14 residues. The CDR3 nucleotides are TGCAGCGTTGCTCGGCTGGAAATACAAGAGACCCAGTACTTC. It codes for CSVARLEIQETQYF.

This clonotype showed up many times. V and J are TRBV12-3 or TRBV12-4 and TRBJ1-2; D is perhaps TRBD1 (6 bases). The CDR3 consists of 14 residues. V lost 5 bases to trimming and J lost 3 bases, with 13 bases between them. The CDR3 loop is CASSPLGGYYGYTF. The CDR3 nucleotides read TGTGCCAGCAGTCCCTTGGGGGGCTACTATGGCTACACCTTC.